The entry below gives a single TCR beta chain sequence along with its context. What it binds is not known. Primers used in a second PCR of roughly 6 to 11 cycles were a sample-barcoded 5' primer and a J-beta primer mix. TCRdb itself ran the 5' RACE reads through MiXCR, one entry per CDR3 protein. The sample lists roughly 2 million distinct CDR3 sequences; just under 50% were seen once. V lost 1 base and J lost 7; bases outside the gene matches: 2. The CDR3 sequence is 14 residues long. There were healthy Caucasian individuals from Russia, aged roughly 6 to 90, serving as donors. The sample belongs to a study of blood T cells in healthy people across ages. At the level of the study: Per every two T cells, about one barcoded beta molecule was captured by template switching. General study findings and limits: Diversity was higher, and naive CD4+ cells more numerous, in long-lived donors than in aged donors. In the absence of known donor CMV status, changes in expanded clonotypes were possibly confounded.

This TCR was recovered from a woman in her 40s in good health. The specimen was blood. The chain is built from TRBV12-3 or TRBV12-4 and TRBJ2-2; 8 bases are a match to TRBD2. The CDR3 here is CASSLGLANGELFF. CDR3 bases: TGTGCCAGCAGTTTAGGACTAGCGAACGGGGAGCTGTTTTTT.